These 3 T cell receptor beta chains were sequenced from one sample in a study of cytomegalovirus exposure and HLA in healthy donors. The PCR employed 60 Vbeta primers together with 13 Jbeta primers. Profiled with immunoSEQ multiplex PCR; TCRdb holds only in-frame clones, not every one. The sample has around 130,000 clones, 75% to 85% seen once. Sequencing used PBMCs. The receptors derive from a male donor in good health and CMV-seronegative.

The gene calls are TRBV4-3 and TRBJ2-6; no clear D gene. CDR3 length: 16 residues. With 0 bases removed from V and 0 bases from J, the gap between germline ends came to 6 bases. Looked up from germline, CDR1 is LGHNA and CDR2 is YSLEER. In nucleotides, the CDR3 is TGCGCCAGCAGCCAAGACCCAGACTCTGGGGCCAACGTCCTGACTTTC. Encoded protein: CASSQDPDSGANVLTF.

The rearrangement links TRBV5-5 to TRBJ1-5; D gene unclear. The CDR3 covers 15 residues. V lost 0 bases to trimming and J lost 0 bases, with 7 bases between them. CDR1 SGHKS and CDR2 YYEKEE come from the germline V gene (reference sequence). The CDR3 region has the DNA TGTGCCAGCAGCTTGGTCGCAGATAGCAATCAGCCCCAGCATTTT. Residues: CASSLVADSNQPQHF.

This chain links TRBV7-2 with TRBJ1-5, with D perhaps TRBD1 (5 bases). Germline assignment: CDR1 SGHTA and CDR2 FQGNSA. The V and J ends lost 4 bases and 4 bases respectively, with 14 bases between them. The CDR3 has 15 amino acids. CDR3 sequence: CASSSTGGRNQPQHF. CDR3 nucleotides: TGTGCCAGCAGCTCCACAGGCGGCCGTAATCAGCCCCAGCATTTT.